Below, 24 T cell receptor beta chains from the same sample are listed, as sequenced in a study of CD8+CD57+ T cells in acquired aplastic anemia. Genomic DNA served as template for TCR beta VDJ and CDR3 profiling. One entry per CDR3 protein, called by TCRdb with MiXCR from the reads. The repertoire holds some 200,000 distinct CDR3 sequences, with 40% to 60% as singletons. Those patients picked for sequencing had displayed CD8+CD57+ cell expansion on flow cytometry. The sample taken for sequencing was sorted CD4+, CD8+, or CD8+CD57+ T cells (not recorded which) from PBMCs. The receptors shown here come from a human donor with aplastic anemia.

As regards this clonotype: A junction end diverges from the germline sequence, so it may reflect a read error. J is TRBJ2-5 and V is TRBV7-2; D gene ambiguous. The germline gives CDR1 SGHTA, CDR2 FQGNSA. This CDR3 has 15 amino acids. The CDR3 sequence: CASSQDLGQQETQYF. In DNA, the CDR3 is TGCGCCAGCAGCCAAGATTTAGGCCAACAAGAGACCCAGTACTTC. The whole variable domain, filled in from reference TRBV7-2 and TRBJ2-5, reads GAGVSQSPSNKVTEKGKDVELRCDPISGHTALYWYRQSLGQGLEFLIYFQGNSAPDKSGLPSDRFSAERTGGSVSTLTIQRTQQEDSAVYLCASSQDLGQQETQYFGPGTRLLVL.

This rearrangement joins TRBV28 to TRBJ2-1; D may match TRBD1 or TRBD2 (5 bases each). The germline gives CDR1 MDHEN, CDR2 SYDVKM. V dropped 5 bases and J dropped 10 bases, with 21 bases sitting between them. The CDR3 loop spans 15 amino acids. CDR3 sequence reads: CASSGWGLDPYEQFF. CDR3 coding DNA: TGTGCCAGCAGTGGATGGGGGTTGGATCCTTACGAGCAGTTCTTC. Based on the CDR3 plus reference TRBV28 and TRBJ2-1, the full variable domain is DVKVTQSSRYLVKRTGEKVFLECVQDMDHENMFWYRQDPGLGLRLIYFSYDVKMKEKGDIPEGYSVSREKKERFSLILESASTNQTSMYLCASSGWGLDPYEQFFGPGTRLTVL.

The chain is built from TRBV7-9 and TRBJ2-3, with TRBD2 matching 11 bases. This CDR3 is built from 14 residues. The junction had 6 bases not matched to a gene; V was cut back by 11 bases and J by 2 bases. Per the germline V gene, CDR1 is SEHNR and CDR2 is FQNEAQ (reference sequence). The CDR3 DNA reads as TGTGCCGGGGGGACTAGCGGATTCACAGATACGCAGTATTTT. Protein product: CAGGTSGFTDTQYF.

The chain recombines TRBV24-1 with TRBJ2-7; D is possibly TRBD1 (5 bases). Trimming took 7 bases from V and 3 from J, leaving 18 bases between them. CDR3 length: 15 amino acids. The germline CDR1 and CDR2 sequences are KGHDR and SFDVKD. In DNA form, the CDR3 reads TGTGCCACCAGATGGTTCGAACAGGAAGACTACGAGCAGTACGTC. It is translated as CATRWFEQEDYEQYV.

This clonotype occurred many times. J is TRBJ1-6 and V is TRBV19; TRBD1 is a possible D gene (6 bases). Germline CDR1 and CDR2: LNHDA and SQIVND (reference sequence). CDR3 length equals 17 residues. With 4 bases removed from V and 9 bases from J, the gap between germline ends came to 22 bases. CDR3 nucleotide sequence: TGTGCCAGTAGTACGAGTTTGGGTCGGGGGGCAGGTTCACCCCTCCACTTT. Its protein is CASSTSLGRGAGSPLHF. Drawing the rest from reference TRBV19 and TRBJ1-6, the complete variable domain is DGGITQSPKYLFRKEGQNVTLSCEQNLNHDAMYWYRQDPGQGLRLIYYSQIVNDFQKGDIAEGYSVSREKKESFPLTVTSAQKNPTAFYLCASSTSLGRGAGSPLHFGNGTRLTVT.

The chain couples TRBV20-1 to TRBJ2-7, with TRBD1 identical over 9 bases. The CDR3 runs to 14 residues. With V trimmed by 1 base and J by 2 bases, 3 bases remained unmatched. The germline V gene encodes CDR1 DFQATT and CDR2 SNEGSKA (reference sequence). The CDR3 sequence is CSARVRTGAYEQYF. The CDR3 bases are TGCAGTGCTAGAGTTCGGACAGGGGCCTACGAGCAGTACTTC.

This chain joins TRBV7-2 and TRBJ1-6; D is uncertain. CDR1 is SGHTA, CDR2 FQGNSA, per germline. CDR3 size: 14 residues. V was clipped by 7 bases and J by 13 bases, with 20 bases between them. CDR3 coding DNA: TGTGCCAGCACCATGGACGGATTTTTGTCGCCCCTCCACTTT. It translates to CASTMDGFLSPLHF.

This clonotype appeared many times. This chain uses TRBV5-8 with TRBJ2-7, with D perhaps matching TRBD2 (7 bases). Trimming took off 4 bases at V and 7 bases at J, with 15 bases between the two ends. The CDR3 has 13 residues. Germline-derived CDR1 and CDR2 are SGHTS and YDEGEE. In DNA form, the CDR3 reads TGTGCCAGCAGCCCGGGGGCGGGGGAGGAGCAGTACTTC. Its protein is CASSPGAGEEQYF.

This clonotype was seen ten or more times. The chain couples TRBV3-1 to TRBJ1-1, with 8 bases identical to TRBD1. Germline V gives CDR1 LGHDT, CDR2 YNNKEL (reference sequence). Losses at the gene ends were 2 bases for V and 11 bases for J; bases not matched to a gene: 4. CDR3 length: 12 residues. CDR3 amino acids: CASSQRTGMAFF. CDR3 DNA: TGTGCCAGCAGCCAAAGGACAGGGATGGCTTTCTTT.

CDR3 residues: CATSTPLSGSPLHF. The CDR3 DNA sequence: TGTGCCACCAGCACCCCCCTGTCCGGTTCACCCCTCCACTTT. The gene calls are TRBV15 and TRBJ1-6; D ambiguous. The germline gives CDR1 LNHNV, CDR2 YYDKDF (reference sequence). V shed 4 bases and J shed 9 bases, with 13 bases lying between them. This CDR3 spans 14 amino acids.

This clonotype appeared many times. The chain links TRBV5-1 to TRBJ2-1; D could derive from TRBD1 or TRBD2 (5 bases each). The CDR3 runs to 14 residues. With 2 bases removed from V and 8 bases from J, the gap between germline ends came to 14 bases. Per germline, CDR1 SGHRS and CDR2 YFSETQ. CDR3 nucleotide sequence: TGCGCCAGCAGCTTAGGTGGCAGGGACGATGAGCAGTTCTTC. It is translated as CASSLGGRDDEQFF. Supplemented by reference TRBV5-1 and TRBJ2-1, the full variable domain reads KAGVTQTPRYLIKTRGQQVTLSCSPISGHRSVSWYQQTPGQGLQFLFEYFSETQRNKGNFPGRFSGRQFSNSRSEMNVSTLELGDSALYLCASSLGGRDDEQFFGPGTRLTVL.

In this sample, this clonotype turned up many times. The V call is TRBV10-1, the J call TRBJ1-2, with a weak D call TRBD1 (5 bases). CDR1 is WNHNN, CDR2 SYGVQD, per germline (reference sequence). The CDR3 is 14 amino acids. The V end lost 8 bases, the J end lost 2 bases, and 15 bases lay between the germline ends. The CDR3 nucleotides are TGCGCCAGCGAGGGTAGAAGGGGCAACTATGGCTACACCTTC. Translated, it gives CASEGRRGNYGYTF.

J is TRBJ2-5 and V is TRBV7-2, with 8 bases matching TRBD2. Germline-derived CDR1 and CDR2 are SGHTA and FQGNSA. The ends lost 5 bases at V and 5 bases at J; junction bases unmatched: 10. The CDR3 totals 15 residues. CDR3 DNA: TGTGCCAGCAGCGCGGTGGGACTAGAGCGGGAGACCCAGTACTTC. Translation gives CASSAVGLERETQYF. The full variable domain, rest sourced from reference TRBV7-2 and TRBJ2-5, is GAGVSQSPSNKVTEKGKDVELRCDPISGHTALYWYRQSLGQGLEFLIYFQGNSAPDKSGLPSDRFSAERTGGSVSTLTIQRTQQEDSAVYLCASSAVGLERETQYFGPGTRLLVL.

Concerning this clonotype itself: This clone may be a read error of a much larger clone one base away. The rearrangement uses TRBV6-6 and TRBJ1-5, with D unresolved. With 6 bases removed from V and 7 bases from J, the gap between germline ends came to 10 bases. Germline CDR1 and CDR2: MNHNY and SVGAGI (reference sequence). The CDR3 covers 12 residues. CDR3 nucleotide sequence: TGTGCCAGCAGAGGGCTTTCACAGCCCCAGCATTTT. Its protein product is CASRGLSQPQHF.

The rearrangement joins TRBV3-1 to TRBJ1-1; no definite D call. The CDR3 contains 16 residues. Trimming pared 0 bases from V and 4 bases from J, leaving 15 bases between. Germline assignment: CDR1 LGHDT and CDR2 YNNKEL (reference sequence). For the CDR3, the DNA is TGTGCCAGCAGCCAAGAAGGTGGGATCTCGGGCACTGAAGCTTTCTTT. It yields the protein CASSQEGGISGTEAFF.

The chain links TRBV2 to TRBJ2-1, with D maybe TRBD2 (7 bases). CDR1 is SNHLY and CDR2 is FYNNEI in the germline V gene. The CDR3 spans 14 residues. V was cut by 6 bases and J by 9 bases, with 18 bases left in between. CDR3 amino acids: CASSWGGPGVEQFF. The DNA of the CDR3 is TGTGCCAGCAGCTGGGGGGGGCCGGGCGTTGAGCAGTTCTTC.

Turning to this clonotype: A clone one base away is much larger, so this may be a read error. The V call is TRBV5-4, the J call TRBJ1-2; the D gene is possibly TRBD1 (6 bases). The V end lost 6 bases, the J end lost 4 bases, and 13 bases lay between the germline ends. The CDR3 runs to 13 residues. Germline V gene lookup returns CDR1 SGHNT and CDR2 YYREEE (reference sequence). The CDR3 here is CASTRGQSYGYTF. CDR3 DNA sequence: TGTGCCAGCACTAGGGGACAAAGCTATGGCTACACCTTC. The entire variable domain, with the rest obtained from reference TRBV5-4 and TRBJ1-2, is as follows: ETGVTQSPTHLIKTRGQQVTLRCSSQSGHNTVSWYQQALGQGPQFIFQYYREEENGRGNFPPRFSGLQFPNYSSELNVNALELDDSALYLCASTRGQSYGYTFGSGTRLTVV.

On this clonotype: A junction end diverges from the germline sequence, so it may reflect a read error. This rearrangement joins TRBV15 to TRBJ2-1, with TRBD1 matching 9 bases. There are 17 residues in the CDR3. CDR1 and CDR2 from the germline V gene are LNHNV and YYDKDF (reference sequence). The CDR3 region is CATSRGQGLSSCNEQFF. CDR3 nucleotide sequence: TGTGCCACCAGCAGGGGACAGGGCCTCAGCTCCTGCAATGAGCAGTTCTTC. Looking up the rest from reference TRBV15 and TRBJ2-1 gives the full variable domain: DAMVIQNPRYQVTQFGKPVTLSCSQTLNHNVMYWYQQKSSQAPKLLFHYYDKDFNNEADTPDNFQSRRPNTSFCFLDIRSPGLGDTAMYLCATSRGQGLSSCNEQFFGPGTRLTVL.

This clonotype was recorded many times. This sequence joins TRBV6-1 and TRBJ1-5, with D possibly being TRBD1 (5 bases). There are 14 residues in the CDR3. Trimming left V 4 bases short and J 4 bases short, with 11 bases between. Germline values: CDR1 MNHNS, CDR2 SASEGT. DNA of the CDR3: TGTGCCAGCAGTGTAACACGGGGGAATCAGCCCCAGCATTTT. Encoded protein: CASSVTRGNQPQHF.

A word on this clonotype: This could be a read error, since a much larger clone is one nucleotide away. V gene TRBV5-1 combines with J gene TRBJ2-3; D is possibly TRBD2 (6 bases). Germline V lookup: CDR1 SGHRS, CDR2 YFSETQ. The CDR3 is made up of 17 amino acids. The CDR3 DNA reads as TGCGCCAGCAGCTTGGGCTACAGGACCACTAGCACAGATGCGCAGTATTTT. Amino acid sequence: CASSLGYRTTSTDAQYF.

This clonotype was counted only a few times. The V gene is TRBV12-3 or TRBV12-4, the J gene TRBJ2-2, with 7 positions matching TRBD1. The V and J ends lost 8 bases and 0 bases, in that order; junction bases with no gene match: 12. The length of the CDR3 is 17 residues. In DNA, the CDR3 is TGTGCCAGCTCACCACCAGGAGGACAGGCGAACACCGGGGAGCTGTTTTTT. This codes for CASSPPGGQANTGELFF.

This clonotype was detected many times. CDR3 loop: CASSSNAGTPETQYF. In DNA form, the CDR3 reads TGCGCCAGCAGCTCCAACGCGGGGACTCCCGAGACCCAGTACTTC. The J gene is TRBJ2-5, the V gene TRBV5-1; tentatively, D is TRBD2 (6 bases). CDR3 length equals 15 residues. Germline V gives CDR1 SGHRS, CDR2 YFSETQ. The V and J ends lost 3 bases and 5 bases respectively, with 17 bases between them.

The rearrangement joins TRBV5-1 to TRBJ1-2, with D possibly TRBD1 on 6 matching bases. V dropped 0 bases and J dropped 6 bases, with 12 bases sitting between them. In germline, CDR1 is SGHRS, CDR2 YFSETQ. The CDR3 is made up of 14 amino acids. The CDR3: CASSLGLSGDGYTF. DNA of the CDR3: TGCGCCAGCAGCTTGGGTTTGTCAGGGGATGGCTACACCTTC.

The chain carries TRBV10-3 and TRBJ1-3, with a possible D match to TRBD1 (5 bases). V dropped 6 bases and J dropped 9 bases, with 9 bases sitting between them. The length of the CDR3 is 11 residues. The V gene's germline CDR1 is ENHRY and CDR2 SYGVKD. The CDR3 spells CAIRAGTTIYF. The CDR3 nucleotides are TGTGCCATCAGGGCGGGGACCACCATATATTTT.